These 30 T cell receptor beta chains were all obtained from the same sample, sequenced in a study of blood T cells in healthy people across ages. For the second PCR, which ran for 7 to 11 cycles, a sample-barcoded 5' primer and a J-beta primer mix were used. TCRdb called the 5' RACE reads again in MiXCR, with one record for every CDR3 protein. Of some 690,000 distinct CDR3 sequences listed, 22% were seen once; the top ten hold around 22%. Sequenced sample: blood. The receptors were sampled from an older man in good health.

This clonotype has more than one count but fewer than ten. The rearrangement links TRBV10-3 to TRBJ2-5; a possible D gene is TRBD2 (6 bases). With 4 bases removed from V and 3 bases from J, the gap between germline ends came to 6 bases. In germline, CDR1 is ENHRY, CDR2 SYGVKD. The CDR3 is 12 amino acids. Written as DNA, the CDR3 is TGTGCCATCAGTGGCGGGGAAGAGACCCAGTACTTC. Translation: CAISGGEETQYF.

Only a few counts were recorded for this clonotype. CDR3 bases: TGTGCCAGCAGTCGACATGAGACTGAAAAACTGTTTTTT. As protein: CASSRHETEKLFF. This chain connects TRBV12-3 or TRBV12-4 to TRBJ1-4; D call uncertain. Trimming pared 5 bases from V and 7 bases from J, leaving 11 bases between. The CDR3 has 13 residues.

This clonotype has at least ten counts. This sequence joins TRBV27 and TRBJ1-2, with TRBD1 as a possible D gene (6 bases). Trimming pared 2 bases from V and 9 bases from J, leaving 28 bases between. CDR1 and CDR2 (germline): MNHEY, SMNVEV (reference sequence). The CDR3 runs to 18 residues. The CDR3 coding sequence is TGTGCCAGCAGTTTAACATACTCCGGACAGAGGAAAACTAGGAGCTACACCTTC. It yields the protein CASSLTYSGQRKTRSYTF.

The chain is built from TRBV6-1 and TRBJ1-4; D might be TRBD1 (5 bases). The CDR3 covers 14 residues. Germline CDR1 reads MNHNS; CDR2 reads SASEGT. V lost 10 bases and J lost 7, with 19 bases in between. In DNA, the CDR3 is TGTGCCACCCCGTCGGGCAGGGAGAGTGAAAAACTGTTTTTT. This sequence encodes CATPSGRESEKLFF.

The CDR3 region is CSARDLGVYEQYF. Written as DNA, the CDR3 is TGCAGTGCTAGAGATCTGGGCGTCTACGAGCAGTACTTC. The chain uses TRBV20-1 and TRBJ2-7, with D uncertain. The CDR3 runs to 13 residues. Germline loops: CDR1 DFQATT, CDR2 SNEGSKA (reference sequence). Trimming took off 0 bases at V and 3 bases at J, with 9 bases between the two ends.

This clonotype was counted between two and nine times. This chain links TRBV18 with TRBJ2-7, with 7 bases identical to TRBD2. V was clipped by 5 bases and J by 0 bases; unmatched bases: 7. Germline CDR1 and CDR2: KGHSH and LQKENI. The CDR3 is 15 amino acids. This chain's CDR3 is CASSSIAGSSYEQYF. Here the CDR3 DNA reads TGTGCCAGCTCATCTATAGCGGGCAGCTCCTACGAGCAGTACTTC.

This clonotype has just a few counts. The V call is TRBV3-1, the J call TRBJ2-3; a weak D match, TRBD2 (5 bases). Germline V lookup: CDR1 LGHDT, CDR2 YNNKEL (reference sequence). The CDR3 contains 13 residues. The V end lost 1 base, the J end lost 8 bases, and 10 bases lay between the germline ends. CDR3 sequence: CASSQGSGLTQYF. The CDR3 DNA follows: TGTGCCAGCAGCCAAGGATCAGGACTTACGCAGTATTTT.

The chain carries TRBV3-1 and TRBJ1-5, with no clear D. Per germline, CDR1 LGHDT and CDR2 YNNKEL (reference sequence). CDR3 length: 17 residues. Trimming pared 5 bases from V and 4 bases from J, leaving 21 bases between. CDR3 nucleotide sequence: TGTGCCAGCAGCACCAAGATCACGGGTGGGCAGAATCAGCCCCAGCATTTT. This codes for CASSTKITGGQNQPQHF.

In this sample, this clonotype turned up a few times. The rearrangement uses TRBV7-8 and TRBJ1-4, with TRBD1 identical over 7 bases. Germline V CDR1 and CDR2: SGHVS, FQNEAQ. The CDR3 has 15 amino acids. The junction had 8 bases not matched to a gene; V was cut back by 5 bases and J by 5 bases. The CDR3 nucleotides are TGTGCCAGCAGCAGGAGGACAGGTTTCAATGAAAAACTGTTTTTT. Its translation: CASSRRTGFNEKLFF.

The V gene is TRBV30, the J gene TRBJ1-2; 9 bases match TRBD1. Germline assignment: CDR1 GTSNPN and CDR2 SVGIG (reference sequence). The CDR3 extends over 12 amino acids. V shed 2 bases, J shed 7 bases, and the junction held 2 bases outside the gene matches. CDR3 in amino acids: CAWSQTGGGYTF. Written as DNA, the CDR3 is TGTGCCTGGAGTCAGACAGGGGGTGGCTACACCTTC.

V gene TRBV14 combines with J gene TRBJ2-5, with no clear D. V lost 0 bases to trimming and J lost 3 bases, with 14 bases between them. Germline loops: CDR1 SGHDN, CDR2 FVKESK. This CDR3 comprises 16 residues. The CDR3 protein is CASSQDRLNFKETQYF. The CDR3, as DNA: TGTGCCAGCAGCCAAGACCGACTGAATTTTAAAGAGACCCAGTACTTC.

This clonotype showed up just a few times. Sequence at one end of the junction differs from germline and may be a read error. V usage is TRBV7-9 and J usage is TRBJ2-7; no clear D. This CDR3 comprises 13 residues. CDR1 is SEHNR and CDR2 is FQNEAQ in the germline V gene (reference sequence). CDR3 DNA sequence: TGTGCCAGCAGTTTAGGGCAGGTTTACGAGCAGTACTTC. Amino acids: CASSLGQVYEQYF.

Here the CDR3 DNA reads TGTGCCAGCAGCCAAGATCTTAGCGGGAGAAGTCAACCGTGGAATGAGCAGTTCTTC. The encoded protein is CASSQDLSGRSQPWNEQFF. This chain uses TRBV3-1 with TRBJ2-1, with 9 bases identical to TRBD2. Looked up from germline, CDR1 is LGHDT and CDR2 is YNNKEL (reference sequence). The trim removed 0 bases at V and 7 bases at J, leaving 16 bases unmatched. The CDR3 loop spans 19 amino acids.

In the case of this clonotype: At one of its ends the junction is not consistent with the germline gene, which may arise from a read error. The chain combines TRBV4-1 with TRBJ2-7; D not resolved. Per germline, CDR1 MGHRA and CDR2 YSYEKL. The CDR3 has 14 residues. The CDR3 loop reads CASSKDSVPYEQYF. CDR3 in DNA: TGCGCCAGCAGCAAAGATTCAGTTCCCTACGAGCAGTACTTC.

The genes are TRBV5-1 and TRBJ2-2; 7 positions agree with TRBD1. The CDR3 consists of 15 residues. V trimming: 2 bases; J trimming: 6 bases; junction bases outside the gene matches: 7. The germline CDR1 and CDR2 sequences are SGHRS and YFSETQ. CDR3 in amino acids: CASSFSGGTAGELFF. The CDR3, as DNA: TGCGCCAGCAGCTTCTCAGGGGGAACGGCCGGGGAGCTGTTTTTT.

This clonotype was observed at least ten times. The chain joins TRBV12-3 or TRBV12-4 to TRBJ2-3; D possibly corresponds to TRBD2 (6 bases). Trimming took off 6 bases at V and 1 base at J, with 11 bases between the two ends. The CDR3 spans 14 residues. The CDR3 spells CASSLGTGTDTQYF. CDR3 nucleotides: TGTGCCAGCAGCCTGGGGACTGGCACAGATACGCAGTATTTT.

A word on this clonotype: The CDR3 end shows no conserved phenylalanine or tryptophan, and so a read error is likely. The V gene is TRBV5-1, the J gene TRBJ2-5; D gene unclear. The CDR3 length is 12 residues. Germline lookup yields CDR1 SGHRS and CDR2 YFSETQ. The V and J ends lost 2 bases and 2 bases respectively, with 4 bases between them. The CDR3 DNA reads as TGCGCCAGCAGCTTAATACAAGAGACCCAGTACCTC. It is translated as CASSLIQETQYL.

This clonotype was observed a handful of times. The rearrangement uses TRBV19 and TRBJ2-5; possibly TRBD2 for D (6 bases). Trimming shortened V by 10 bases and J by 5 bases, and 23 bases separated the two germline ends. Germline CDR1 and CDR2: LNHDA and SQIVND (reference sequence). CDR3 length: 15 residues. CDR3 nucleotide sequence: TGTGCCACCCGTCGGGGGAGTACCTCCAGGGAGACCCAGTACTTC. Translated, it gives CATRRGSTSRETQYF.

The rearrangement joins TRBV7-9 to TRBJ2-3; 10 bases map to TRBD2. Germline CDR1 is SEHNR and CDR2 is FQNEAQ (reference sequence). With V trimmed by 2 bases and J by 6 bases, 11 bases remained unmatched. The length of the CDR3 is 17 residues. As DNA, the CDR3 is TGTGCCAGCAGCTTATCGGATAGCGGGAGGACAGGGGATACGCAGTATTTT. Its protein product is CASSLSDSGRTGDTQYF.

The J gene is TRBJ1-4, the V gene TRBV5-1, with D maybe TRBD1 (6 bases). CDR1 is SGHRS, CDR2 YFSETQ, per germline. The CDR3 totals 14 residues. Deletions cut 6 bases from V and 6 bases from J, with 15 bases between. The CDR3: CASKRGQSYEKLFF. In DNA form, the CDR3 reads TGCGCCAGCAAGCGAGGACAGAGTTATGAAAAACTGTTTTTT.

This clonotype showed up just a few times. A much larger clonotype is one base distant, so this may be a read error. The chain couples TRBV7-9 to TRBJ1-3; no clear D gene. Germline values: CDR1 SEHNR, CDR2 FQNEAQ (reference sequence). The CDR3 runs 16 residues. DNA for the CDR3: TGTGCCAGCAGCTCTACGGTTAATTCGGTTGGAAACACCACATATTTT. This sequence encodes CASSSTVNSVGNTTYF.

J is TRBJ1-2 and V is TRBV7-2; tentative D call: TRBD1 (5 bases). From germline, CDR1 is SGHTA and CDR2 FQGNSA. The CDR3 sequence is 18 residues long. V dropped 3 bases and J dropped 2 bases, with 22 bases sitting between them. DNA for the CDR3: TGTGCCAGCAGCTTGACCGGGACGGGAGAAAATATAAACTATGGCTACACCTTC. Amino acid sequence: CASSLTGTGENINYGYTF.

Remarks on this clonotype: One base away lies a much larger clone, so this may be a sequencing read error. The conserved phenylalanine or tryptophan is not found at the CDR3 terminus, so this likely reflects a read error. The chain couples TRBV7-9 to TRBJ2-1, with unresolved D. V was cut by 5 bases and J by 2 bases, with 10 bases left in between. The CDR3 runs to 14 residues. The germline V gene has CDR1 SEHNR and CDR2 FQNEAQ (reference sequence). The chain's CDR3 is CASSARTAYNEQFL. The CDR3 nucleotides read TGTGCCAGCAGCGCCCGAACAGCCTACAATGAGCAGTTCCTC.

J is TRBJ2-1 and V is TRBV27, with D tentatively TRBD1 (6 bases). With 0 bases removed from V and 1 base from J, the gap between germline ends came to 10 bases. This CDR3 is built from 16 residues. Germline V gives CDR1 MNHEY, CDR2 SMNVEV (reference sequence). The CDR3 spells CASSLSLGGSYNEQFF. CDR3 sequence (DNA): TGTGCCAGCAGTTTATCTCTAGGGGGATCCTACAATGAGCAGTTCTTC.

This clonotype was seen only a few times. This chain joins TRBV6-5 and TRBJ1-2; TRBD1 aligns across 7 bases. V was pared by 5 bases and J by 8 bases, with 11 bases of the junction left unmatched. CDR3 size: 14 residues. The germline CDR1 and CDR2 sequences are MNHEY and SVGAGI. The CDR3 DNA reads TGTGCCAGCAGTCCTCAGGGGGAGGCTGGAGGCTACACCTTC. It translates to CASSPQGEAGGYTF.

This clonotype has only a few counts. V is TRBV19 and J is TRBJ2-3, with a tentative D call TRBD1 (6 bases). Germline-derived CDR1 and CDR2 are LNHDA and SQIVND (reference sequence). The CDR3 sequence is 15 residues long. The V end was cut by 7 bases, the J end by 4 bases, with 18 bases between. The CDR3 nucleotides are TGTGCCAGTACAAACAGGGAGACCAGCGCAGATACGCAGTATTTT. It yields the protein CASTNRETSADTQYF.

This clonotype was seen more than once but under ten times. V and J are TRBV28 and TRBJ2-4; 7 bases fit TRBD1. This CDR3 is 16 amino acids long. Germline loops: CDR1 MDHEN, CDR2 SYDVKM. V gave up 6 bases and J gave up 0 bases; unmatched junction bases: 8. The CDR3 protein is CASSSGQVLAKNIQYF. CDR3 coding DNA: TGTGCCAGCAGCTCCGGACAGGTTCTAGCCAAAAACATTCAGTACTTC.

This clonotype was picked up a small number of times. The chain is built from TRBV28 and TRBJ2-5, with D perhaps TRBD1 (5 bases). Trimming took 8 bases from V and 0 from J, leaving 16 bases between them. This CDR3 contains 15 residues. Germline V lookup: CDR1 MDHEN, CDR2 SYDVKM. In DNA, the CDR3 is TGTGCCAGCTGTATCCAGGGATGGTACCAAGAGACCCAGTACTTC. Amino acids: CASCIQGWYQETQYF.

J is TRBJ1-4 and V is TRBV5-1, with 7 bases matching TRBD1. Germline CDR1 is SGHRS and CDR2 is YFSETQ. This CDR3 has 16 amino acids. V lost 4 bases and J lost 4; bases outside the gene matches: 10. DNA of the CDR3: TGCGCCAGCAGCGCCGAACCCGGGACAGTTAATGAAAAACTGTTTTTT. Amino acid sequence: CASSAEPGTVNEKLFF.

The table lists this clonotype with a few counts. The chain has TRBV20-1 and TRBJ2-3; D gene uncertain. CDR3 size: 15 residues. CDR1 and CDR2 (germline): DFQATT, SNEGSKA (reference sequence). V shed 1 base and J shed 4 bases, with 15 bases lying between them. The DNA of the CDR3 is TGCAGTGCTAGAGTTCCTAGACGTCGGGCAGATACGCAGTATTTT. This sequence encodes CSARVPRRRADTQYF.